This note documents a single TCR beta chain sequence. Its cognate antigen is unknown. Amplification used 60 Vbeta primers and 13 Jbeta primers. The authors' processing: In a later analysis, of around 83 million unique beta chains, some 10 million appeared in at least two donors. Data came from immunoSEQ multiplex PCR; TCRdb stores just in-frame clones and leaves some out. From that table come the V and J calls and clone size; the DNA was used to work out D and trimming. The profile shows around 170,000 clones, 82% of them singletons. This sample was taken from a study of cytomegalovirus exposure and HLA in healthy donors. Background on the study: Within an early data release were 65 million to 90 million unique TCRs drawn from HLA-typed donors.

Study-wide results and limits: After further analysis at a later stage, under 20,000 TCR beta sequences were associated with HLA alleles at 0.05 false discovery rate.

The sequence was collected from a man aged 40-50 years in good health and CMV-seronegative. The sequenced sample was PBMCs.

The chain's CDR3 is CASSSSGTLYGYTF. The CDR3 DNA follows: TGTGCCAGCAGTTCCTCCGGGACTCTCTATGGCTACACCTTC. V and J are TRBV28 and TRBJ1-2; perhaps TRBD1 as D (5 bases). Germline CDR1 is MDHEN and CDR2 is SYDVKM. CDR3 length: 14 amino acids. Trimming shortened V by 4 bases and J by 4 bases, and 13 bases separated the two germline ends.